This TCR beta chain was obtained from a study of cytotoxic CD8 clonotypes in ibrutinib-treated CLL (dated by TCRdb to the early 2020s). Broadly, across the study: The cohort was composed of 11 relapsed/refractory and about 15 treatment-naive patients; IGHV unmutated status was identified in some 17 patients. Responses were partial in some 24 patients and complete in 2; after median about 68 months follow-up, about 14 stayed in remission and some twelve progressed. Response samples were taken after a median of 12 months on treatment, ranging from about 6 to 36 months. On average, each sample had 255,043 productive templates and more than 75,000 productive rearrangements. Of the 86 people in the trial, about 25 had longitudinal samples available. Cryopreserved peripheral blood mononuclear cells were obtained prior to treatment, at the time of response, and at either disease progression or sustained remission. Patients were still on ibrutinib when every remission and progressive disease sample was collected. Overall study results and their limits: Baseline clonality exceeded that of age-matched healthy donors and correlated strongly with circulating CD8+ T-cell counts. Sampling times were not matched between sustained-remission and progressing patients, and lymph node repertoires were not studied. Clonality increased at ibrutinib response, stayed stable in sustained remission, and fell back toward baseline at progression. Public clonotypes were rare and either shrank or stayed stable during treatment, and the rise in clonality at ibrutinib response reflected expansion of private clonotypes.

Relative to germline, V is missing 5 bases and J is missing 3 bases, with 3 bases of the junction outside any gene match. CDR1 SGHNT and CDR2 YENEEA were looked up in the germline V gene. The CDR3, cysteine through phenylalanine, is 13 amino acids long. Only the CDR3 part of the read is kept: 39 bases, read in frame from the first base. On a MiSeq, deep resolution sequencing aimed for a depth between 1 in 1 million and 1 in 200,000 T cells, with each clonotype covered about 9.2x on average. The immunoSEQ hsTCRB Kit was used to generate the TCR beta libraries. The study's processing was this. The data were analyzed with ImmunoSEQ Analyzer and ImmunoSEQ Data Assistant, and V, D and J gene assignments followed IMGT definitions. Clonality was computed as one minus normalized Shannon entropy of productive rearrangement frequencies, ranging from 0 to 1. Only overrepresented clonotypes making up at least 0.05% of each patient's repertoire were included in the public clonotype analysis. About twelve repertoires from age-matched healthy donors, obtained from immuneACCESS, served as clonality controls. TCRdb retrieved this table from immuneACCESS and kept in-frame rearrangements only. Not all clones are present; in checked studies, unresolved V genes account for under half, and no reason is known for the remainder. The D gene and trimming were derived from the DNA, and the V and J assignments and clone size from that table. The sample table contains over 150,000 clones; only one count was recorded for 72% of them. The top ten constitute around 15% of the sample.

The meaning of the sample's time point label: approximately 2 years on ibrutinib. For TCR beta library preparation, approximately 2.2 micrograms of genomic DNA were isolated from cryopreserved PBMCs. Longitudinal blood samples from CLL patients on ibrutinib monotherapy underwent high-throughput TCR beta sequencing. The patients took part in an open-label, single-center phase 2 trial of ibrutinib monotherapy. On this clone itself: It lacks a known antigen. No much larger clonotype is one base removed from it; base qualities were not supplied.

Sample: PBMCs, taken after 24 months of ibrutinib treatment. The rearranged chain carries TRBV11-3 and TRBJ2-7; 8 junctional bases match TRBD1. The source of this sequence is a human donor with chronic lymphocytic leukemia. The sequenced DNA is TGTGCCAGCAGCCCGGACAGGGACTACGAGCAGTACTTC. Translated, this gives CASSPDRDYEQYF.